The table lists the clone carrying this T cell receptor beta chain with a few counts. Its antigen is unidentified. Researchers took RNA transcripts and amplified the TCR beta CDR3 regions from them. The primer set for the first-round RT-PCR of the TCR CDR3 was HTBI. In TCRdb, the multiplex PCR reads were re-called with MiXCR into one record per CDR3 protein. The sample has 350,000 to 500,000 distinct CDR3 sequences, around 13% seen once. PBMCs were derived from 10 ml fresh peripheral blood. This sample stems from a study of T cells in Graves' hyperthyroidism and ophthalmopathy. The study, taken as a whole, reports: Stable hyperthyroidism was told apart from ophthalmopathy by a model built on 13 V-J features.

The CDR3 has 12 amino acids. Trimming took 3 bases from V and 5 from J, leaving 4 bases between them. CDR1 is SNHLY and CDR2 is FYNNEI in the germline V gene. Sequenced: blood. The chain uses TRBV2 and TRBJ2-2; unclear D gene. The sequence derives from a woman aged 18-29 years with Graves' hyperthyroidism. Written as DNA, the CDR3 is TGTGCCAGCAGTGATTGGACCGGGGAGCTGTTTTTT. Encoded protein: CASSDWTGELFF.